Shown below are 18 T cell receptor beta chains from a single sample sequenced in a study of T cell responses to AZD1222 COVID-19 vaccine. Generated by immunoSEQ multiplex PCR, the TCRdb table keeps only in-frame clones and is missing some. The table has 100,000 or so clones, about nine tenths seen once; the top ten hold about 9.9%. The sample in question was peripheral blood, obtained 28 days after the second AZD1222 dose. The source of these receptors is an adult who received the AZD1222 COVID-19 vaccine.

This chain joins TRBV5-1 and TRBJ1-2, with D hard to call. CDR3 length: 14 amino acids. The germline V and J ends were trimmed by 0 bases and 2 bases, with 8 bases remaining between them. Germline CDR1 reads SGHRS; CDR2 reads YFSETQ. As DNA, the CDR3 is TGCGCCAGCAGCTTGGACGGCGTAAACTATGGCTACACCTTC. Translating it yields CASSLDGVNYGYTF. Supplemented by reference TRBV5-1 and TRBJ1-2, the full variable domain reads KAGVTQTPRYLIKTRGQQVTLSCSPISGHRSVSWYQQTPGQGLQFLFEYFSETQRNKGNFPGRFSGRQFSNSRSEMNVSTLELGDSALYLCASSLDGVNYGYTFGSGTRLTVV.

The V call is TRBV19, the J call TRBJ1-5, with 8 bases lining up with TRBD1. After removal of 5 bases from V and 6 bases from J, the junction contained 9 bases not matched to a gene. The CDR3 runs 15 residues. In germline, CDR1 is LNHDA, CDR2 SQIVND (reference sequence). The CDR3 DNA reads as TGTGCCAGTAGTTCCGGACAGGGAGCCATTCAGCCCCAGCATTTT. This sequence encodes CASSSGQGAIQPQHF.

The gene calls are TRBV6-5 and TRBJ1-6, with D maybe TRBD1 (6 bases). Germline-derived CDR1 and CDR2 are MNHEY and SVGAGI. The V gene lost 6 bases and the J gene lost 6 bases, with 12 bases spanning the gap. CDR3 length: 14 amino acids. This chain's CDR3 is CASSLPGVNSPLHF. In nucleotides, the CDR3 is TGTGCCAGCAGCCTCCCAGGGGTTAATTCACCCCTCCACTTT.

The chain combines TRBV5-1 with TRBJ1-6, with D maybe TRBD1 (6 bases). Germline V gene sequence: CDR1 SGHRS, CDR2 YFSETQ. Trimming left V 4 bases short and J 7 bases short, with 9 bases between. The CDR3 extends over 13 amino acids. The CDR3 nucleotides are TGCGCCAGCAGCATAGGGGGAAATTCACCCCTCCACTTT. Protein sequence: CASSIGGNSPLHF.

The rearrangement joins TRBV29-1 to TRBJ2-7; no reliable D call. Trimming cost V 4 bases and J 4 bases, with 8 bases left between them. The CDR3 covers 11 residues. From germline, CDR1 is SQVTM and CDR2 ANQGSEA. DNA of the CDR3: TGCAGCGTTGGTGTAGGTTACGAGCAGTACTTC. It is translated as CSVGVGYEQYF.

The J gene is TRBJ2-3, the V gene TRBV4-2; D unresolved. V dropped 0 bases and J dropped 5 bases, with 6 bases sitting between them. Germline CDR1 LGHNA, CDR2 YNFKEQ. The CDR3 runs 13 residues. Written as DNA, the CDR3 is TGTGCCAGCAGCCAAGATCAGGAAGATACGCAGTATTTT. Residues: CASSQDQEDTQYF.

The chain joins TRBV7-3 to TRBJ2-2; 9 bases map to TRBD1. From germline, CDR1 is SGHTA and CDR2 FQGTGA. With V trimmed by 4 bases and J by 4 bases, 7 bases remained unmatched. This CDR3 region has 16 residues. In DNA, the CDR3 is TGTGCCAGCAGCTCCCCGGGACAGGGATTCACCGGGGAGCTGTTTTTT. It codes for CASSSPGQGFTGELFF.

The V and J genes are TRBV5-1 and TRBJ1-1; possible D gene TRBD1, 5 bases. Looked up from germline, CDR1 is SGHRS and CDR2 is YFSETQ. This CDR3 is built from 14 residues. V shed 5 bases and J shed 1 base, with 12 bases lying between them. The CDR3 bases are TGCGCCAGCAGTCTGACAGTAGGGAACACTGAAGCTTTCTTT. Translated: CASSLTVGNTEAFF. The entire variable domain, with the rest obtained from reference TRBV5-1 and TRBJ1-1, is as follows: KAGVTQTPRYLIKTRGQQVTLSCSPISGHRSVSWYQQTPGQGLQFLFEYFSETQRNKGNFPGRFSGRQFSNSRSEMNVSTLELGDSALYLCASSLTVGNTEAFFGQGTRLTVV.

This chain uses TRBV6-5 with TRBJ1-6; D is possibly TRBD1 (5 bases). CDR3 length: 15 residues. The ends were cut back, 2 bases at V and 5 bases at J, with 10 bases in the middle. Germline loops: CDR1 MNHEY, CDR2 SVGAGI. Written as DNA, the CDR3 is TGTGCCAGCAGTTACGGCAGGGCCAATAATTCACCCCTCCACTTT. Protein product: CASSYGRANNSPLHF.

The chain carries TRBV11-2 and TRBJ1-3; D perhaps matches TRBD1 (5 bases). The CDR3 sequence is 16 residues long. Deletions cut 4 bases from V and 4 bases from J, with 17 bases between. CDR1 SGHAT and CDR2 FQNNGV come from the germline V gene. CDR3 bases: TGTGCCAGCAGCTACCCCGGGACCGCCTCGGGAAACACCATATATTTT. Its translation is CASSYPGTASGNTIYF.

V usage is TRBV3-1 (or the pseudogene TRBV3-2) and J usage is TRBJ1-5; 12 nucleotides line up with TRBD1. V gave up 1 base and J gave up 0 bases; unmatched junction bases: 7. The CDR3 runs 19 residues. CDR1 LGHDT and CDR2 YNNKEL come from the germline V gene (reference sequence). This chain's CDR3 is CASSQGGQGARLSNQPQHF. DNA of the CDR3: TGTGCCAGCAGCCAAGGGGGACAGGGGGCACGACTTAGCAATCAGCCCCAGCATTTT.

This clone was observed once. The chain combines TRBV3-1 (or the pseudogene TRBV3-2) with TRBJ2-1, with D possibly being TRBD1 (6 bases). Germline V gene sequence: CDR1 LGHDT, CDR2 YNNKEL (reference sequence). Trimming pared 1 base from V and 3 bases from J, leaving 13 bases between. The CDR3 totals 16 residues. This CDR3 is CASSQVAGVIYNEQFF. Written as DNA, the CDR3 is TGTGCCAGCAGCCAAGTTGCAGGGGTAATCTACAATGAGCAGTTCTTC.

The CDR3 DNA sequence: TGTGCCAGCAGCTTGGGTGATTCTGGGGCCAACGTCCTGACTTTC. Its protein product is CASSLGDSGANVLTF. V usage is TRBV5-5 and J usage is TRBJ2-6; D is uncertain. Germline assignment: CDR1 SGHKS and CDR2 YYEKEE (reference sequence). This CDR3 region has 15 residues. Trimming removed 0 bases at V and 1 base at J, with 5 bases between.

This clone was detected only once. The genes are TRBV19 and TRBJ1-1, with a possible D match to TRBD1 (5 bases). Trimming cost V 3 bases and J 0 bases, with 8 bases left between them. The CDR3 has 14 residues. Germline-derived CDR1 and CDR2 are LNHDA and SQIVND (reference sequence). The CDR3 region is CASSIGALNTEAFF. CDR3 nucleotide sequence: TGTGCCAGTAGTATTGGGGCTCTGAACACTGAAGCTTTCTTT.

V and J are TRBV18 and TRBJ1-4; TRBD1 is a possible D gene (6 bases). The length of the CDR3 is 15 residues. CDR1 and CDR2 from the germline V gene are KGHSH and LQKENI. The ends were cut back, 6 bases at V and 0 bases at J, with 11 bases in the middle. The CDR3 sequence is CASSPRTATNEKLFF. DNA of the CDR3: TGTGCCAGCTCGCCCCGGACAGCAACTAATGAAAAACTGTTTTTT. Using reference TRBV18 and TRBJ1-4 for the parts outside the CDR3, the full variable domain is NAGVMQNPRHLVRRRGQEARLRCSPMKGHSHVYWYRQLPEEGLKFMVYLQKENIIDESGMPKERFSAEFPKEGPSILRIQQVVRGDSAAYFCASSPRTATNEKLFFGSGTQLSVL.

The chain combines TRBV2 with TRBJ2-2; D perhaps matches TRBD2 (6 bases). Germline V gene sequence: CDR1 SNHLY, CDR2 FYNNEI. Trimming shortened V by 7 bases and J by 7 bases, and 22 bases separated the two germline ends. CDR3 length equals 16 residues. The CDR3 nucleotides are TGTGCCAGCACCCACTCAACGGGGGAGGTCAGCGGGGAGCTGTTTTTT. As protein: CASTHSTGEVSGELFF.

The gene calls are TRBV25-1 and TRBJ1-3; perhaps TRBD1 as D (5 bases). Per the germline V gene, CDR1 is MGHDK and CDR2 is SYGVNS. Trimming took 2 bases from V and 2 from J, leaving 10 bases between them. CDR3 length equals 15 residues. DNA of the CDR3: TGTGCCAGCAGTGAAGGGGGGGTACCTGGAAACACCATATATTTT. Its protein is CASSEGGVPGNTIYF.

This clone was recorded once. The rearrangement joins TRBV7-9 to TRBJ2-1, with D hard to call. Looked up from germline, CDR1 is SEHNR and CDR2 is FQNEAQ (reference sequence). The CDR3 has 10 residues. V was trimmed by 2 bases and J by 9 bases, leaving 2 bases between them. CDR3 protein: CASSLSEQFF. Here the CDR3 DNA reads TGTGCCAGCAGCTTAAGTGAGCAGTTCTTC. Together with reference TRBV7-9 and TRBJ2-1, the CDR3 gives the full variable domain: DTGVSQNPRHKITKRGQNVTFRCDPISEHNRLYWYRQTLGQGPEFLTYFQNEAQLEKSRLLSDRFSAERPKGSFSTLEIQRTEQGDSAMYLCASSLSEQFFGPGTRLTVL.